This T cell receptor beta chain derives from a study of post-analysis software for immune sequencing data (dated by TCRdb to the mid-2010s). Turning to the overall study: The recorded disease courses included relapsing-remitting, secondary progressive and progressive-relapsing multiple sclerosis, and some patients had no subtype annotation. The patient repertoires were set against about 10 previously published healthy control repertoires from donors whose ages ranged from about 6 to 25 years. A subset of samples was prepared in parallel using single-end sample barcoding, then pooled and co-amplified after Illumina adapter ligation. The investigation overall reported the following: When samples were clustered directly using the F measure, samples prepared in the same batch co-clustered strongly, which prompted a batch-effect correction. Compared with controls, multiple sclerosis patients had significantly lower normalized Chao1 diversity, a finding suggesting substantial peripheral T-cell clonal expansion. The control group was slightly older than the multiple sclerosis patient group. A handful of TRBV segments, including TRBV5-6, TRBV5-1 and TRBV20-1, were significantly more frequent in patients than controls.

The CDR3, from cysteine to phenylalanine, totals 14 residues. CDR3 DNA is the only sequence kept; it has 42 bases, read in frame from the first base. The V end gives up 6 bases and the J end 3 bases, leaving 10 bases in the junction not matched to a gene. CDR1 and CDR2 were assigned from the germline V gene (reference sequence) as DFQATT and SNEGSKA. This clonotype turned up a few times. Its antigen target is currently unknown. Base qualities are missing; no much larger clone stands one base away. Library method: PCR. Data came from an Illumina HiSeq 2500. To reduce PCR and sequencing biases, unique molecular identifiers were built into the TCR beta cDNA libraries. Per 1 to 10 million input T cells, around 500,000 cDNA molecules were obtained, such that each molecule approximated one T cell. The patient libraries were prepared and sequenced with the same protocol used for the earlier healthy control dataset. Samples belonging to the same batch were prepared together, multiplexed and sequenced on a shared HiSeq lane. On the study's bioinformatics: MIGEC handled the raw barcoded reads, throwing out single-read molecular identifier groups before consensus assembly and CDR3 extraction. Clonotype tables were post-analysed with VDJtools, and diversity was normalized by down-sampling all datasets to the smallest sample size. To correct batch-related cross-sample contamination, repertoire overlap clustering matched CDR3 amino acid sequences but not nucleotide sequences. In TCRdb, the public reads were trimmed at Q25 with fastp and aligned with MiXCR, with productive beta chains retained. Identical CDR3 proteins give one entry, which carries the most common genes and DNA. Here the V and J calls rest on TCRdb's processing, not on the authors' analysis. Across this sample there are approximately 570,000 distinct CDR3 sequences, with roughly 47% seen only once. The top ten constitute about 1.5% of the sample.

To demonstrate the VDJtools post-analysis software, TCR beta repertoires were profiled from the peripheral blood of about 13 young patients with multiple sclerosis. The multiple sclerosis patients were children and adolescents ranging in age from 6 to 15 years. Sequencing used blood. Recombination linked TRBV20-1 to TRBJ1-1, with 7 bases aligning to TRBD1. The source is a girl aged 5-17 years with multiple sclerosis. The DNA sequence is TGCAGTGCGCAAACGACAGGGTGGGACACTGAAGCTTTCTTT. The translation is CSAQTTGWDTEAFF.